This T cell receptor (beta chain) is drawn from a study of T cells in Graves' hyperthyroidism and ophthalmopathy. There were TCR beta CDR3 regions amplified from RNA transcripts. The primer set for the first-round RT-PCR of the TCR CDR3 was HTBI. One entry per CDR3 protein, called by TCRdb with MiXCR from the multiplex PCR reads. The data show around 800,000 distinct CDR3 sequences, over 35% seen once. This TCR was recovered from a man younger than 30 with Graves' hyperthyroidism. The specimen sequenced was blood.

The DNA of the CDR3 is TGTGCCAGCAGCGTATCGGGGGCGAGCGAGCAGTACTTC. The encoded protein is CASSVSGASEQYF. V usage is TRBV9 and J usage is TRBJ2-7; D is possibly TRBD1 or TRBD2 (6 bases each). There are 13 residues in the CDR3. Germline CDR1 and CDR2: SGDLS and YYNGEE. V lost 1 base to trimming and J lost 6 bases, with 11 bases between them.